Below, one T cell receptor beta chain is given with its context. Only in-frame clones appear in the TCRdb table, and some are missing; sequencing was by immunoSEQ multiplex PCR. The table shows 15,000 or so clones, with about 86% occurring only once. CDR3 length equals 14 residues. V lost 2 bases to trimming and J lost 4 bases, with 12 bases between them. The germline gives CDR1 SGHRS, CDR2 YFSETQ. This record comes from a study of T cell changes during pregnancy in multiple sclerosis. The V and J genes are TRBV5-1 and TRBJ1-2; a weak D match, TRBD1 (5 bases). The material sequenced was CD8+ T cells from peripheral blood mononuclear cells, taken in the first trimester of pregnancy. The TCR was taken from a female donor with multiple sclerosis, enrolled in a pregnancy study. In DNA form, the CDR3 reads TGCGCCAGCAGCTTTTCTCAGGGCCTCTATGGCTACACCTTC. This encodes CASSFSQGLYGYTF.